This T cell receptor beta chain was found in a study of T-cell memory formation after mild COVID-19. Overall study findings and caveats: Several responding clones turned up in pre-infection memory, indicating that cross-reactive memory may have taken part.

Using its own MiXCR run on the 5' RACE reads, TCRdb lists one record per CDR3 protein. The sample carries hundreds of thousands of distinct CDR3 sequences, roughly 13% recorded once. Germline V gives CDR1 DFQATT, CDR2 SNEGSKA (reference sequence). The CDR3 covers 14 residues. Trimming removed 3 bases at V and 0 bases at J, with 9 bases between. This clonotype was detected a few times. Its target is not known. The origin of this receptor is a man aged 18 to 29 who had mild COVID-19 (a few samples of this study predate the infection). Cell type and time point are not known. The sequencing sample was made of PBMCs or a T cell subset sorted from them (not recorded which). V and J are TRBV20-1 and TRBJ1-3; D gene uncertain. CDR3 residues: CSASPSRSGNTIYF. CDR3 coding DNA: TGCAGTGCTAGTCCCAGTCGCTCTGGAAACACCATATATTTT.